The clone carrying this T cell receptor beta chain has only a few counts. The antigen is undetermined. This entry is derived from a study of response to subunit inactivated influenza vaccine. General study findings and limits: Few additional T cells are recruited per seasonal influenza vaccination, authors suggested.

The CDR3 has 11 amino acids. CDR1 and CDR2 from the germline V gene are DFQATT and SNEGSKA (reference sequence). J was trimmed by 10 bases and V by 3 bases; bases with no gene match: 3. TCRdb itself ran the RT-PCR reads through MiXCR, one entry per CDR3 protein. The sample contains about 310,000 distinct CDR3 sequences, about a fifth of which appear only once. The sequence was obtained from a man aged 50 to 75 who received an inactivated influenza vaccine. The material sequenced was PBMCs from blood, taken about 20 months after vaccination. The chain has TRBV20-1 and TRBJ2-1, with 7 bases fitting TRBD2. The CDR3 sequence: CSASWRGEQFF. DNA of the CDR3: TGCAGTGCTAGTTGGCGGGGGGAGCAGTTCTTC.